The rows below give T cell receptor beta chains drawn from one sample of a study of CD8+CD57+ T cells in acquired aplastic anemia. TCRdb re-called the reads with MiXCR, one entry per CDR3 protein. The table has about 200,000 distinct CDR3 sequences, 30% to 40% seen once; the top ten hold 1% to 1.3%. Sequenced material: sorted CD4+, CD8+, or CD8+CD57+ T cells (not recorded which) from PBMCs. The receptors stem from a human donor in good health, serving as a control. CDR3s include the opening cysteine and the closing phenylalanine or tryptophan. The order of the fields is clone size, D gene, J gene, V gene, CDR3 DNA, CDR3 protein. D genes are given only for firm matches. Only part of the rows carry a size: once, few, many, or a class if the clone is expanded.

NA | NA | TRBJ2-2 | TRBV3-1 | TGTGCCAGCAGCCAAGGAGGAGGGTACCCTTTGGTCGGGGAGCTGTTTTTT | CASSQGGGYPLVGELFF
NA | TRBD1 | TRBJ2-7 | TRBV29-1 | TGCAGCTGGGACAGCTCCTACGAGCAGTACTTC | CSWDSSYEQYF
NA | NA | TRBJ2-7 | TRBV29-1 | TGCAGCGTTGAAGAGCGGGGCTACGAGCAGTACTTC | CSVEERGYEQYF
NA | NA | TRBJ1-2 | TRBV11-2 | TGTGCCAGCAGCTTTATCGGGGAACTTAACAGGGCTTCCTATGGCTACACCTTC | CASSFIGELNRASYGYTF
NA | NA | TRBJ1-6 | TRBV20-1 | TGCAGTGCTAGGCGCGGGTATGGGTCACCCCTCCACTTT | CSARRGYGSPLHF
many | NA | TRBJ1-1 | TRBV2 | TGTGCCAGCAGTAGAAGGGGAGGGGGTGAAGCTTTCTTT | CASSRRGGGEAFF
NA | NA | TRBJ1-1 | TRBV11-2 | TGTGCCAGCAGCTTAGAGGCCATGGACGGGTTGAACACTGAAGCTTTCTTT | CASSLEAMDGLNTEAFF
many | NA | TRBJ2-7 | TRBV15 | TGTGCCACCAGCAAAAGCGGGCCCTTAGGGTACGAGCAGTACTTC | CATSKSGPLGYEQYF
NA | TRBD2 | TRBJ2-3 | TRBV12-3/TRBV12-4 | TGTGCCAGCAGTTTACTAGCGGGCACAGATACGCAGTATTTT | CASSLLAGTDTQYF
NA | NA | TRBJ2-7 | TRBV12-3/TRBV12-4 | TGTGCCAGCAGTTTTTTCACAGGCACTGTAGACGAGCAGTACTTC | CASSFFTGTVDEQYF
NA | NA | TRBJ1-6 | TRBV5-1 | TGCGCCGGCAGCTTGGAGGGGACATCCTATAATTCACCCCTCCACTTT | CAGSLEGTSYNSPLHF
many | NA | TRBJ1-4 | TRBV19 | TGTGCCAGTAGTATCCAGGGAGGAAAACTGTTTTTT | CASSIQGGKLFF
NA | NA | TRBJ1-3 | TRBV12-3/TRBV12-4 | TGTGCCATCAGGGAGATGACAGGATACTCTGGAAACACCATATATTTT | CAIREMTGYSGNTIYF
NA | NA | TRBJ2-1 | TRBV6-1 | TGTGCCAGCAGGAAAGGAGCAGCAGACGCGAATGAGCAGTTCTTC | CASRKGAADANEQFF
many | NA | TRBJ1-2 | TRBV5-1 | TGCGCCAGCAGCTCGGGGGGCGCGGGCGGCTACACCTTC | CASSSGGAGGYTF
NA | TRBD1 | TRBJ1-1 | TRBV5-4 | TGTGCCAGCAGCTGGACAGGGGGGAACACTGAAGTTTTCTTT | CASSWTGGNTEVFF
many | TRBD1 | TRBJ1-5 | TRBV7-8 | TGTGCCAGCAGCGAAGGGCGGACAGGGAATCAGCCCCAGCATTTT | CASSEGRTGNQPQHF
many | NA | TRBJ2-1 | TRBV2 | TGTGCCAGCAGTACTAGCTGGGGAAACAATGAGCAGTTCTTC | CASSTSWGNNEQFF
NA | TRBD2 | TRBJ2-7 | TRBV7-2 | TGTGCCAGCAGCCGAAATTGGGACTACTCCTACGAGCAGTACTTC | CASSRNWDYSYEQYF
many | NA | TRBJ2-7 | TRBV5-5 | TGTGCCAGCAGCTTGAACGCGGCCTCCTACGAGCAGTACTTC | CASSLNAASYEQYF
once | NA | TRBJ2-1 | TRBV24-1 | TGTGCCACGGTCGGAGGGGAAAGCAATGAGCAGTTCTTC | CATVGGESNEQFF
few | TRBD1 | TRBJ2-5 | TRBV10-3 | TGTGCCAGCAGGACGACAGGGGGTCCCCAAGAGGCCCAGTACTTC | CASRTTGGPQEAQYF
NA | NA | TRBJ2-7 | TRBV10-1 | TGCGCCAGCAGTGGCTCTGTAGGCAGGGGAGGATACGAGCAGTACTTC | CASSGSVGRGGYEQYF
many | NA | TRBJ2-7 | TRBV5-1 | TGCGCCAGCAGCTTGGCCGGACACCTCTACGAGCAGTACTTC | CASSLAGHLYEQYF
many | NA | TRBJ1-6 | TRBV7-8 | TGTGCCAGCAGCTTCGGAGGGTTCCTAATTAGTTCACCCCTCCACTTT | CASSFGGFLISSPLHF
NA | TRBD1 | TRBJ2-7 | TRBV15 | TGTGCCACCAGCAGGGTACCGGGACAGATCTACGAGCAGTACTTC | CATSRVPGQIYEQYF
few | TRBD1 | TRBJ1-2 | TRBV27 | TGTGCCAGCAGCCTTTATCAACAGGGGCGGGGAGGCTACACCTTC | CASSLYQQGRGGYTF
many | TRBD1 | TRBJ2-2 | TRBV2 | TGTGCCAGCTACCGGGACAGGAACACCGGGGAGCTGTTTTTT | CASYRDRNTGELFF
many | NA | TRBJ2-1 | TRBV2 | TGTGCCAGCAGTGAGTCCCTAGCTAGTGAGCAGTTCTTC | CASSESLASEQFF
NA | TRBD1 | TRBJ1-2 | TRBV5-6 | TGTGCCAGCAGCTTGTGGGGACAGGATTTTGGCTACACCTTC | CASSLWGQDFGYTF
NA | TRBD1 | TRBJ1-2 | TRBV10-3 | TGTGCCACAAGCGGGACAGGAACCCCTCATGGCTACACCTTC | CATSGTGTPHGYTF
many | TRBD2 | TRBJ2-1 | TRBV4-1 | TGCGCCAGCAGCCAAGTAGGCCTAGCGGGCTTCTTCTTC | CASSQVGLAGFFF
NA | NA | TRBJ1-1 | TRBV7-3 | TGTGCCAGCAGCCCACTCACGGGAGCCAGCACTGAAGCTTTCTTT | CASSPLTGASTEAFF
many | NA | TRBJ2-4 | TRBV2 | TGTGCCAGCTCCTTAAGATCCATTGAAAACATTCAGTACTTC | CASSLRSIENIQYF
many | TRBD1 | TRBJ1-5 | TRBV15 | TGTGCCACCAGAGACTCCGGGACAGGGGGCTATCAGCCCCAGCATTTT | CATRDSGTGGYQPQHF
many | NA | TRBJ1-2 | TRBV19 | TGTGCCAGTAGTATAAGCAACAGTAACTATGGCTACACCTTC | CASSISNSNYGYTF
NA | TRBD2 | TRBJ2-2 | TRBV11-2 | TGTGCCAGCATCAGAGGCGTGGGACTAGTAAGGACCGGGGAGCTGTTTTTT | CASIRGVGLVRTGELFF
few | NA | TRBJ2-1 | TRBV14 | TGTGCCAGCAGCCAAGGGGGTTTGAAAGACGTCAGCAATGAGCAGTTCTTC | CASSQGGLKDVSNEQFF
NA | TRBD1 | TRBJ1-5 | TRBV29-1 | TGCAGCGTTGAAGGGACAGGCGCGAATCAGCCCCAGCATTTT | CSVEGTGANQPQHF
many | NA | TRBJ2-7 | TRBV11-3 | TGTGCCAGCAGCATGGGCAAGTCCTACGAGCAGTACTTC | CASSMGKSYEQYF
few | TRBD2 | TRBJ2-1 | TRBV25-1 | TGTGCCAGCAGTGGAGCTAGCGGGGGGTCTCGCGGTGAGCAGTTCTTC | CASSGASGGSRGEQFF
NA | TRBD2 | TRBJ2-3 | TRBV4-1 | TGCGCCAGTAGAAGGCTAGCGGGAGAAGATACGCAGTATTTT | CASRRLAGEDTQYF
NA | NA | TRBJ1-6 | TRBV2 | TGTGCCAGCATGGATCAGGGGACCTATAATTCACCCCTCCACTTT | CASMDQGTYNSPLHF
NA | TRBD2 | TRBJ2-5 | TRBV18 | TGTGCCAGCTCACCACTAGCGGGGGGCGAAGAGACCCAGTACTTC | CASSPLAGGEETQYF
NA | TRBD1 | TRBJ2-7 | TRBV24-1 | TGTGCCACCAGTGATGGCGGACAGGGGTCGGACGAGCAGTACTTC | CATSDGGQGSDEQYF
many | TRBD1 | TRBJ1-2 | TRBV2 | TGTGCCAGCAGTGAAGACAGGGGACCCGGCTACACCTTC | CASSEDRGPGYTF
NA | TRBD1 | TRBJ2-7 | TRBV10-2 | TGCGCCAGCAGTGATGGGACAGGTTGGTACGAGCAGTACTTC | CASSDGTGWYEQYF
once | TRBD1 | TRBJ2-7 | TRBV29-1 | TGCAGCTCCCCCGGGACAGGGGACCGGGAGCAGTACTTC | CSSPGTGDREQYF
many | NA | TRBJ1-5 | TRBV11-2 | TGTGCCAGCAGCTTAGTTCTTTCGGGGCTTCGGCCCCAGCATTTT | CASSLVLSGLRPQHF
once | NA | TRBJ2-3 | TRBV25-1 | TGTGCCAGCAGTGAATCCTTCGCGGATACGCAGTATTTT | CASSESFADTQYF
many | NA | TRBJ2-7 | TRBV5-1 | TGCGCCAGCAGCTCTGAAGTTACCTACGAGCAGTACTTC | CASSSEVTYEQYF
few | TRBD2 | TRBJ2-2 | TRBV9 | TGTGCCAGCAGCTCGGGGTGGGGACTAGCGGGAGCGGGCGGGGAGCTGTTTTTT | CASSSGWGLAGAGGELFF
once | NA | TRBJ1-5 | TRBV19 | TGTGCCAGTAGTCCGGGACGGAGCCTCAATCAGCCCCAGCATTTT | CASSPGRSLNQPQHF
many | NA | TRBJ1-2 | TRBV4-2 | TGTGCCAGCAGCCAAGAGGCCGGGTTGGATGGCTACACCTTC | CASSQEAGLDGYTF
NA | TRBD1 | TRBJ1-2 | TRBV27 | TGTGCCAGCAGCCCATCGCATGGCCAGGGGGTTTGGATCTACACCTTC | CASSPSHGQGVWIYTF
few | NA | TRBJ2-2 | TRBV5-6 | TGTGCCAGCAGCTTGTTTGGGGCCGGGGAGCTGTTTTTT | CASSLFGAGELFF
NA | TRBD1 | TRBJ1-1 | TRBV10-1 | TGCGCCAGCAGTGAGGGAAGACAGGGGCGGACTGAAGCTTTCTTT | CASSEGRQGRTEAFF
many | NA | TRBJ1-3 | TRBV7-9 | TGTGCCAGCGGAGCCCTTCTGGATGGAAACACCATATATTTT | CASGALLDGNTIYF
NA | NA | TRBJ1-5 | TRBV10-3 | TGTGCCAGCAGTGAAGCATTCGGGGCGGAAAGCAATCAGCCCCAGCATTTT | CASSEAFGAESNQPQHF
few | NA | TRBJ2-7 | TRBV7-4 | TGTGCCAGCAGTCCTAAGTACGAGCAGTACTTC | CASSPKYEQYF